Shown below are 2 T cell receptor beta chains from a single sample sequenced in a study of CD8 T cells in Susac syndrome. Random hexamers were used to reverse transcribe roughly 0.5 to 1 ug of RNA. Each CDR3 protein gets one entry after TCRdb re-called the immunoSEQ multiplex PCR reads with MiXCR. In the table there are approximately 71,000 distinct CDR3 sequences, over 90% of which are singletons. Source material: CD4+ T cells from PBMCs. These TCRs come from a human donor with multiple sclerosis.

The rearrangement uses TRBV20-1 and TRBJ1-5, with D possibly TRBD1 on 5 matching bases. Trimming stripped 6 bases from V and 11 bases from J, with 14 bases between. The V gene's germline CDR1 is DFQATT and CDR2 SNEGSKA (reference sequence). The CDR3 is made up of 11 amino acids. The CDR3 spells CSAKGPRAQHF. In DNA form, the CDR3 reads TGCAGTGCCAAGGGTCCCAGGGCCCAGCATTTT.

CDR3 sequence: CSAGQGGAHSYGYTF. The CDR3, as DNA: TGCAGTGCTGGGCAGGGTGGGGCTCATTCCTATGGCTACACCTTC. The J gene is TRBJ1-2, the V gene TRBV20-1, with D maybe TRBD1 (5 bases). Trimming shortened V by 5 bases and J by 4 bases, and 20 bases separated the two germline ends. CDR3 size: 15 residues. The germline V gene encodes CDR1 DFQATT and CDR2 SNEGSKA (reference sequence).